These 19 T cell receptor beta chains share one sample of origin, sequenced in a study of blood T cell repertoires in COVID-19. Libraries were prepared by immunoSEQ multiplex PCR; TCRdb keeps only in-frame clonotypes and omits some of them. The table lists 250,000 to 350,000 clones, about nine tenths of them singletons. The sequenced sample consisted of peripheral blood. Every receptor here comes from a woman aged 45-65 years who had recovered from COVID-19.

For the CDR3, the DNA is TGTGCCACCAGCGGAACCCGAGCCAGGGTTAATCAGCCCCAGCATTTT. Its translation: CATSGTRARVNQPQHF. The V gene is TRBV15, the J gene TRBJ1-5; a possible D gene is TRBD1 (5 bases). Germline CDR1 and CDR2: LNHNV and YYDKDF (reference sequence). The V end lost 5 bases, the J end lost 4 bases, and 18 bases lay between the germline ends. The CDR3 runs 16 residues.

This clone was picked up one time. The chain is built from TRBV6-2 or TRBV6-3 and TRBJ1-1; D gene uncertain. Germline V gene sequence: CDR1 MNHEY, CDR2 SVGEGT. Trimming pared 4 bases from V and 5 bases from J, leaving 17 bases between. The CDR3 is 15 residues long. The CDR3 here is CASSSHDGRKTEAFF. The CDR3 coding sequence is TGTGCCAGCAGTTCGCATGACGGGAGGAAAACTGAAGCTTTCTTT.

This clone was counted at least ten times. The chain couples TRBV2 to TRBJ2-2; TRBD1 matches 8 bases. Looked up from germline, CDR1 is SNHLY and CDR2 is FYNNEI. CDR3 length equals 13 residues. With V trimmed by 5 bases and J by 7 bases, 3 bases remained unmatched. CDR3 in amino acids: CASSRQGSGELFF. The CDR3 DNA reads as TGTGCCAGCAGTCGACAGGGGAGCGGGGAGCTGTTTTTT.

This clone occurred once. This chain uses TRBV30 with TRBJ2-6, with 7 bases lining up with TRBD1. The V segment lost 4 bases and the J segment 0 bases; nucleotides outside the gene matches: 6. The CDR3 runs 16 residues. Germline CDR1 and CDR2: GTSNPN and SVGIG (reference sequence). In nucleotides, the CDR3 is TGTGCCTGGAATAAAGGGACAGTCTCTGGGGCCAACGTCCTGACTTTC. It encodes CAWNKGTVSGANVLTF.

The sample holds a few counts of this clone. The chain joins TRBV7-2 to TRBJ2-3; 13 nucleotides match TRBD2. The J segment lost 7 bases and the V segment lost 5 bases, leaving 9 bases of the junction unmatched. The CDR3 has 16 amino acids. Germline CDR1 is SGHTA and CDR2 is FQGNSA. CDR3 region: CASSQGTSGIQNTQYF. The CDR3 DNA follows: TGTGCCAGCAGCCAGGGGACTAGCGGGATCCAGAATACGCAGTATTTT.

The CDR3 loop is CATSDPGSSGLNEQFF. CDR3 bases: TGTGCCACCAGTGACCCTGGCTCTAGCGGCCTGAATGAGCAGTTCTTC. The V and J genes are TRBV24-1 and TRBJ2-1; 7 bases are a match to TRBD2. The germline gives CDR1 KGHDR, CDR2 SFDVKD. CDR3 length: 16 amino acids. V shed 4 bases and J 7 bases; nucleotides not matched to a gene: 12.

The rearrangement uses TRBV5-4 and TRBJ2-2, with 7 nucleotides matching TRBD1. Germline values: CDR1 SGHNT, CDR2 YYREEE (reference sequence). V dropped 4 bases and J dropped 4; count of bases not matched to a gene: 4. The CDR3 extends over 14 amino acids. The CDR3: CASSEGQITGELFF. DNA of the CDR3: TGTGCCAGCAGCGAGGGACAGATCACCGGGGAGCTGTTTTTT.

The chain joins TRBV4-2 to TRBJ2-2, with TRBD2 matching over 9 bases. J lost 0 bases, V lost 1 base, and 15 bases had no gene match. This CDR3 contains 21 residues. CDR1 and CDR2 from the germline V gene are LGHNA and YNFKEQ. The CDR3 sequence is CASSQVALWVSGGTNTGELFF. DNA for the CDR3: TGTGCCAGCAGCCAAGTTGCCCTTTGGGTGAGCGGGGGGACGAACACCGGGGAGCTGTTTTTT.

This sequence joins TRBV13 and TRBJ2-2; D is ambiguous. Germline values: CDR1 PRHDT, CDR2 FYEKMQ (reference sequence). Trimming removed 0 bases at V and 2 bases at J, with 7 bases between. The CDR3 length is 15 residues. CDR3 coding DNA: TGTGCCAGCAGCTTAGGTCCCCCAAACACCGGGGAGCTGTTTTTT. Translated, it gives CASSLGPPNTGELFF. Full variable domain (remainder filled in from reference TRBV13 and TRBJ2-2): AAGVIQSPRHLIKEKRETATLKCYPIPRHDTVYWYQQGPGQDPQFLISFYEKMQSDKGSIPDRFSAQQFSDYHSELNMSSLELGDSALYFCASSLGPPNTGELFFGEGSRLTVL.

CDR3 in DNA: TGTGCTAGTGGTTTGGGGGGGGTGTCGGGCGAGCAGTACTTC. It specifies CASGLGGVSGEQYF. The chain couples TRBV12-5 to TRBJ2-7, with D perhaps TRBD2 (6 bases). This CDR3 has 14 amino acids. V was cut by 1 base and J by 6 bases, with 13 bases left in between. Germline CDR1 is LGHNT and CDR2 is FRNRAP.

The chain carries TRBV4-3 and TRBJ1-1; D not resolved. The CDR3 contains 14 residues. Germline values: CDR1 LGHNA, CDR2 YSLEER. With 0 bases removed from V and 4 bases from J, the gap between germline ends came to 9 bases. CDR3 region: CASSQDRRGTEAFF. The CDR3 DNA follows: TGCGCCAGCAGCCAAGATCGCCGGGGCACTGAAGCTTTCTTT.

The chain recombines TRBV7-9 with TRBJ1-1; 10 bases agree with TRBD1. This CDR3 spans 15 amino acids. V lost 3 bases and J lost 3; bases outside the gene matches: 4. Germline assignment: CDR1 SEHNR and CDR2 FQNEAQ (reference sequence). The CDR3 region has the DNA TGTGCCAGCAGCTTCCCCGGGACAGGGGACACTGAAGCTTTCTTT. Translating gives CASSFPGTGDTEAFF.

The chain joins TRBV6-5 to TRBJ2-3; TRBD2 matches at 10 bases. The CDR3 is made up of 15 amino acids. V was clipped by 6 bases and J by 3 bases; unmatched bases: 6. CDR1 is MNHEY, CDR2 SVGAGI, per germline. CDR3 DNA: TGTGCCAGCAGGAAAGCGGGAGGGTATACAGATACGCAGTATTTT. Translated, it gives CASRKAGGYTDTQYF.

The chain is built from TRBV7-9 and TRBJ1-2; a weak D match, TRBD1 (6 bases). CDR1 is SEHNR, CDR2 FQNEAQ, per germline (reference sequence). Trimming shortened V by 5 bases and J by 8 bases, and 18 bases separated the two germline ends. The CDR3 runs to 14 residues. Here the CDR3 reads CASSRTGTIEGYTF. In DNA, the CDR3 is TGTGCCAGCAGCCGGACCGGGACAATTGAGGGCTACACCTTC.

The rearrangement joins TRBV19 to TRBJ2-3; 7 bases fit TRBD1. J gave up 5 bases and V 6 bases, and 11 bases lay outside the gene matches. The CDR3 length is 15 residues. CDR1 LNHDA and CDR2 SQIVND come from the germline V gene (reference sequence). DNA of the CDR3: TGTGCCAGTAGCGTGGGGTTCTCAGGGGGAGATACGCAGTATTTT. Translating gives CASSVGFSGGDTQYF.

In its sample, this clone was seen once. The chain uses TRBV5-5 and TRBJ2-1; 8 nucleotides line up with TRBD2. This CDR3 contains 17 residues. The V segment lost 5 bases and the J segment 1 base; nucleotides outside the gene matches: 11. Germline loops: CDR1 SGHKS, CDR2 YYEKEE (reference sequence). Written as DNA, the CDR3 is TGTGCCAGCAGGAACGGGGGGGCAGGGAGGTCCTACAATGAGCAGTTCTTC. Protein sequence: CASRNGGAGRSYNEQFF.

The rearrangement joins TRBV10-3 to TRBJ1-2, with D perhaps TRBD1 (5 bases). This CDR3 has 13 residues. Between the trimmed V and J ends, which lost 3 bases and 8 bases, there was a span of 13 bases. Germline CDR1 reads ENHRY; CDR2 reads SYGVKD. The DNA for the CDR3 is TGTGCCATCAGTGAACAGGCAGGGATCGGCTACACCTTC. It translates to CAISEQAGIGYTF.

The chain combines TRBV5-4 with TRBJ2-1; 7 bases align to TRBD2. Trimming at V came to 0 bases and at J to 5 bases, leaving 5 bases not matched to a gene. CDR3 size: 15 residues. The germline V gene has CDR1 SGHNT and CDR2 YYREEE (reference sequence). Here the CDR3 reads CASSLDSGVNNEQFF. The CDR3 coding sequence is TGTGCCAGCAGCTTGGACAGCGGGGTTAACAATGAGCAGTTCTTC.

This chain joins TRBV7-6 and TRBJ2-3, with a tentative D call TRBD2 (7 bases). The CDR3 spans 16 residues. Trimming left V 0 bases short and J 4 bases short, with 14 bases between. CDR1 is SGHVS, CDR2 FNYEAQ, per germline. The CDR3 DNA reads TGTGCCAGCAGCTTAGCGGGGGGGCTATTATCAGATACGCAGTATTTT. Amino acid sequence: CASSLAGGLLSDTQYF.